This T cell receptor beta chain is drawn from a study of regulatory T cells in long-lasting Graves disease. TCR beta libraries were built with iRepertoire HTBI primers and Arm-PCR of CDR3 regions. TCRdb reanalysed the multiplex PCR reads using MiXCR and keeps one entry per CDR3 protein. In the table there are 500,000 or so distinct CDR3 sequences, 15% to 20% of which are singletons. Time point noted: newly diagnosed GD, antithyroid drugs for less than 3 months. Preparation of the TCR library used RNA extracted from PBMCs. The CDR3 covers 13 residues. The V end was cut by 3 bases, the J end by 3 bases, with 8 bases between. At least ten counts were recorded for this clonotype. Another study also made use of these data, one on T cells in Graves' hyperthyroidism and ophthalmopathy. Per that paper: The authors deemed Graves' hyperthyroidism stable absent ophthalmopathy progression within 18 months. The study used the HTBI primer set for a first-round RT-PCR of the TCR CDR3.

The receptor comes from a woman between 40 and 65 years old with Graves disease. The sequencing here drew on peripheral blood mononuclear cells (PBMCs), taken at new diagnosis, from a patient treated with antithyroid drugs. This chain joins TRBV12-3 or TRBV12-4 and TRBJ2-5; no reliable D call. In nucleotides, the CDR3 is TGTGCCAGCAGTTTGGAAAGGGAAGAGACCCAGTACTTC. Its protein product is CASSLEREETQYF.